A selection of T cell receptor beta chains follows, all from one sample in a study of control samples from healthy donors and cancer patients. Profiling relied on immunoSEQ multiplex PCR, and the TCRdb table lists in-frame clones only, not all of them. The repertoire holds 100,000 to 150,000 clones, around 90% seen once, with about 8.7% in the top ten. Sequencing was carried out using blood. The source is a man aged 35 to 55 in good health. Each CDR3 is given with its conserved first and last residue. The D gene is left open where the match is weak. Not all rows give a size; the values are once, few, many and, for expanded clones, a class.

TRBV6-5	few	-	TRBJ2-7	TGTGCCAGCAGGACAGGCTACGAGCAGTACTTC	CASRTGYEQYF
TRBV30	-	-	TRBJ1-5	TGTGCCAGCGGCCGCAATCAGCCCCAGCATTTT	CASGRNQPQHF
TRBV9	-	-	TRBJ1-1	TGTGCCAGCAGCGTAGTTTTGGGCACAATGAACACTGAAGCTTTCTTT	CASSVVLGTMNTEAFF
TRBV10-1	-	-	TRBJ1-5	TGCGCCAGCAGTGACAGTGGCAATCAGCCCCAGCATTTT	CASSDSGNQPQHF
TRBV5-1	-	-	TRBJ1-4	TGCGCCAGCAGCTTGGATCCCGACGCAGCAACTAATGAAAAACTGTTTTTT	CASSLDPDAATNEKLFF
TRBV7-9	-	TRBD1	TRBJ1-2	TGTGCCAGCAGCGGTGGGACAGGGAACTATGGCTACACCTTC	CASSGGTGNYGYTF
TRBV29-1	few	TRBD1	TRBJ1-5	TGCAGCGTCGCCGGGACAGGGTTCAATCAGCCCCAGCATTTT	CSVAGTGFNQPQHF
TRBV25-1	once	-	TRBJ1-6	TGTGCCAGCCGGGGGCAAGGTTCGGCACCCCTCCACTTT	CASRGQGSAPLHF
TRBV21-1	-	-	TRBJ1-2	TGTGCCAGCAGCAAAGTTTCGAGACAGGGGACCTATGGCTACACCTTC	CASSKVSRQGTYGYTF
TRBV15	-	TRBD2	TRBJ2-3	TGTGCCACCAGCAGGGATTTGCTAGCGGGGGCCCTCGAGGATACGCAGTATTTT	CATSRDLLAGALEDTQYF
TRBV20-1	-	-	TRBJ2-1	TGCAGTGCTAGTATTCCTAGCCGGGGGCATGAGCAGTTCTTC	CSASIPSRGHEQFF
TRBV5-5	-	TRBD2	TRBJ2-3	TGTGCCAGCAGCTCTCAGGTAGCGGGGGCCCGCACAGATACGCAGTATTTT	CASSSQVAGARTDTQYF
TRBV2	-	-	TRBJ1-3	TGTGCCAGCAAATGGGCGCAAGAAAGGAACACCATATATTTT	CASKWAQERNTIYF
TRBV5-1	-	-	TRBJ1-1	TGCGCCAGCAGCTTGGCGGGGGCCACTGAAGCTTTCTTT	CASSLAGATEAFF
TRBV11-3	-	-	TRBJ2-7	TGTGCCAGCAGCCGCCGGTCCGGCGCCTCCTACGAGCAGTACTTC	CASSRRSGASYEQYF
TRBV9	-	-	TRBJ2-5	TGTGCCAGCAGCGTAGAGGGCAGGAGCCAAGAGACCCAGTACTTC	CASSVEGRSQETQYF
TRBV10-3	-	-	TRBJ2-3	TGTGCCATCACCGCAGGGACATCCGGCCCACCGCAGTATTTT	CAITAGTSGPPQYF
TRBV18	-	-	TRBJ1-5	TGTGCCAGCTCACGGTCTGGCAATCAGCCCCAGCATTTT	CASSRSGNQPQHF
TRBV10-1	-	-	TRBJ2-3	TGCGCCAGCAGTGAGTGGGGGGGCGGTGATACGCAGTATTTT	CASSEWGGGDTQYF
TRBV10-1	-	-	TRBJ1-1	TGCGCCAGCAATGGGCCCCGGGTTACTGAAGCTTTCTTT	CASNGPRVTEAFF
TRBV5-1	-	TRBD1	TRBJ2-5	TGCGCCAGCAGAGTCGGACAGGCCGAGACCCAGTACTTC	CASRVGQAETQYF
TRBV5-8	-	-	TRBJ1-4	TGTGCCAGCAGCTTGGGGGGGCGGACTAATGAAAAACTGTTTTTT	CASSLGGRTNEKLFF
TRBV21-1	-	-	TRBJ2-7	TGTGCCAGCAGCGCGTCCGGGACAGCCACCTACGAGCAGTACTTC	CASSASGTATYEQYF
TRBV7-9	once	-	TRBJ1-4	TGTGCCAGCAGCTTAATCAGGGGTTGGACTAATGAAAAACTGTTTTTT	CASSLIRGWTNEKLFF
TRBV30	-	TRBD2	TRBJ2-3	TGTGCCTGGAGTTTAGCGGGGGGGCTCGATACGCAGTATTTT	CAWSLAGGLDTQYF
TRBV4-3	-	TRBD2	TRBJ2-7	TGCGCCAGCAGCCAAGGCGGGGGGGACTACGAGCAGTACTTC	CASSQGGGDYEQYF
TRBV6-5	-	-	TRBJ1-1	TGTGCCAGCGGGGGAACTGAAGCTTTCTTT	CASGGTEAFF
TRBV7-9	once	TRBD1	TRBJ1-1	TGTGCCAGCAGCTTGGGCTCGGGGACAGGGCCGATGAACACTGAAGCTTTCTTT	CASSLGSGTGPMNTEAFF
TRBV7-2	-	-	TRBJ2-7	TGTGCCAGCAGCTCCTACAGCTACGAGCAGTACTTC	CASSSYSYEQYF
TRBV5-1	-	-	TRBJ1-3	TGCGCCAGCAGCTTGGGAGGGATTGCGACGAGCTCTGGAAACACCATATATTTT	CASSLGGIATSSGNTIYF
TRBV5-6	-	-	TRBJ2-1	TGTGCCAGCAGCTTGGGTGATGTAGGTTCGGGCAATGAGCAGTTCTTC	CASSLGDVGSGNEQFF
TRBV2	few	-	TRBJ1-3	TGTGCCAGTATGGGGGGGCCTGGAAACACCATATATTTT	CASMGGPGNTIYF
TRBV12-3/TRBV12-4	few	-	TRBJ1-5	TGTGCCAGCAGTACAGGGATTTCCCAGCCCCAGCATTTT	CASSTGISQPQHF
TRBV6-2/TRBV6-3	-	TRBD1	TRBJ2-4	TGTGCCAGCAGTTACCAGATGATGGACAGGGGGCGTGTAGCCAAAAACATTCAGTACTTC	CASSYQMMDRGRVAKNIQYF
TRBV3-1/TRBV3-2	few	-	TRBJ2-7	TGTGCCAGCAGCCATTTGAGGAGCGAGCAGTACTTC	CASSHLRSEQYF
TRBV29-1	-	TRBD2	TRBJ2-1	TGCAGCGTTGAAGGTGGGACTAGCGGGGGGGCTAACTACAATGAGCAGTTCTTC	CSVEGGTSGGANYNEQFF
TRBV27	-	-	TRBJ1-1	TGTGCCAGCAGCCCCACAGAATATACTGAAGCTTTCTTT	CASSPTEYTEAFF
TRBV25-1	-	-	TRBJ1-3	TGTGCCAGCAGACAGTCCCCGGGAGGAAACACCATATATTTT	CASRQSPGGNTIYF
TRBV10-2	-	-	TRBJ1-1	TGCGCCAGCAGTGTGAGGGAGCCCCTGAACACTGAAGCTTTCTTT	CASSVREPLNTEAFF
TRBV7-2	-	-	TRBJ2-3	TGTGCCAGCAGCTACCCCTGGGTAGATACGCAGTATTTT	CASSYPWVDTQYF
TRBV20-1	-	-	TRBJ2-3	TGCAGTGCTAGAGAGGCGATTACGCAGTATTTT	CSAREAITQYF
TRBV4-3	-	-	TRBJ2-5	TGCGCCAGCAGCCAAGATCGGGACCGGGCGGAGACCCAGTACTTC	CASSQDRDRAETQYF
TRBV5-4	-	TRBD2	TRBJ2-7	TGTGCCAGCAGCCTGAACCTACTAGCGGGGGAACTCTACGAGCAGTACTTC	CASSLNLLAGELYEQYF
TRBV7-9	-	-	TRBJ2-2	TGTGCCAGCAGCCCCTTGGGGGGATTACAGGGCTCCGGGGAGCTGTTTTTT	CASSPLGGLQGSGELFF
TRBV7-9	once	-	TRBJ1-4	TGTGCCAGCAGCTTAGGCAGGATTGAAAAACTGTTTTTT	CASSLGRIEKLFF
TRBV7-2	once	-	TRBJ2-5	TGTGCCAGCAGCACCAGGACCGACCTCTGGGAGACCCAGTACTTC	CASSTRTDLWETQYF
TRBV19	-	-	TRBJ2-5	TGTGCCAGTAGTATAGTCGGAGGGGGCCCGTACCAAGAGACCCAGTACTTC	CASSIVGGGPYQETQYF
TRBV7-9	-	-	TRBJ1-1	TGTGCCAGCAGCAGACAGTCTGAAGCTTTCTTT	CASSRQSEAFF
TRBV19	-	-	TRBJ2-7	TGTGCCAGTAGGGGGGGCTCCTACGAGCAGTACTTC	CASRGGSYEQYF
TRBV5-8	-	-	TRBJ1-5	TGTGCCAGCAGTTTGGGGGCTAATGTCCTCCACAATCAGCCCCAGCATTTT	CASSLGANVLHNQPQHF
TRBV5-6	-	-	TRBJ2-1	TGTGCCAGCAGCTCAATAGCGGAAAGCTCCTACAATGAGCAGTTCTTC	CASSSIAESSYNEQFF
TRBV6-5	-	TRBD1	TRBJ2-7	TGTGCCAGCAGGTCCTCAGGGGGCGCGCTCGAGCAGTACTTC	CASRSSGGALEQYF
TRBV7-2	-	-	TRBJ1-5	TGTGCCAGCTCAGGGGAGCCCAATCAGCCCCAGCATTTT	CASSGEPNQPQHF
TRBV5-1	-	-	TRBJ2-2	TGCGCCAGCAGCTTGCTGGAGGGGGCAACCGGGGAGCTGTTTTTT	CASSLLEGATGELFF
TRBV5-5	-	TRBD1	TRBJ1-4	TGTGCCAGCAGCTTATTTACAGGGGCTAAAGAAAAACTGTTTTTT	CASSLFTGAKEKLFF